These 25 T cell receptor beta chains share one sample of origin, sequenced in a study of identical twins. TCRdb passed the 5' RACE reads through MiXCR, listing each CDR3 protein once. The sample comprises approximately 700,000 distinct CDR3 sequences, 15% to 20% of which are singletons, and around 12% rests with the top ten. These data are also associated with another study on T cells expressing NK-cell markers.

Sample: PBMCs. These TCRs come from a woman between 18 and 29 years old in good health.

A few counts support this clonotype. The CDR3 nucleotides are TGTGCCAGCAGCGCGTTTAAATCACCCCTCCACTTT. Its protein is CASSAFKSPLHF. V is TRBV14 and J is TRBJ1-6; D remains unclear. CDR3 size: 12 residues. CDR1 SGHDN and CDR2 FVKESK come from the germline V gene. V lost 5 bases and J 10 bases, leaving 9 bases between the germline ends.

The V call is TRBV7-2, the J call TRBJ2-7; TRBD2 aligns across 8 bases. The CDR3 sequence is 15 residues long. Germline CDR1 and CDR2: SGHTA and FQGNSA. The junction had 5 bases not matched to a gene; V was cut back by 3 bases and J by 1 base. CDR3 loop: CASSFSSGPSYEQYF. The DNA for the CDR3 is TGTGCCAGCAGCTTCTCTAGCGGGCCTTCCTACGAGCAGTACTTC.

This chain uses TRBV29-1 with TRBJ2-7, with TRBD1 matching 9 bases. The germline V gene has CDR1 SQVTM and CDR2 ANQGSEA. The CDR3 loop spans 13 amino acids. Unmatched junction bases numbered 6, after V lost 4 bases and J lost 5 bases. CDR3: CSVGVWTGDEQYF. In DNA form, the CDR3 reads TGCAGCGTTGGAGTCTGGACAGGGGACGAGCAGTACTTC.

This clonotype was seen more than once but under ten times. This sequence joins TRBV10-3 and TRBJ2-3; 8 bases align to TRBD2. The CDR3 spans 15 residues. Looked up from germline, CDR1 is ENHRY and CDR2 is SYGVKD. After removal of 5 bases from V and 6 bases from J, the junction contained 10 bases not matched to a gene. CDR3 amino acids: CAISSLVAGSDTQYF. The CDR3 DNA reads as TGTGCCATCAGTTCTCTGGTAGCGGGATCGGATACGCAGTATTTT.

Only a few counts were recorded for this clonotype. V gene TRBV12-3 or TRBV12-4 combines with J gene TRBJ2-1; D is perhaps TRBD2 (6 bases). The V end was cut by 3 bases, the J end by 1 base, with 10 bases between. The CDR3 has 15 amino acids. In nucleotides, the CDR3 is TGTGCCAGCAGTTTTAGGACTACTTCCTACAATGAGCAGTTCTTC. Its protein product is CASSFRTTSYNEQFF.

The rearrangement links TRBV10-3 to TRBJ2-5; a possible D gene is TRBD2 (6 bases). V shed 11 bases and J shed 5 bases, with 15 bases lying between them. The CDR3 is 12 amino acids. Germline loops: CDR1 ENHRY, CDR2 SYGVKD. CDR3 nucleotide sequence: TGTGCCGCCGGAGGGAGTCCGGAGACCCAGTACTTC. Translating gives CAAGGSPETQYF.

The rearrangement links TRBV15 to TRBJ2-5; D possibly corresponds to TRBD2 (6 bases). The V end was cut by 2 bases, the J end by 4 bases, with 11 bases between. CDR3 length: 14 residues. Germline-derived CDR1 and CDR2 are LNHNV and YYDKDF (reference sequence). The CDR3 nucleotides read TGTGCCACCAGCAGAAAAGGGACTTTAGAGACCCAGTACTTC. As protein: CATSRKGTLETQYF.

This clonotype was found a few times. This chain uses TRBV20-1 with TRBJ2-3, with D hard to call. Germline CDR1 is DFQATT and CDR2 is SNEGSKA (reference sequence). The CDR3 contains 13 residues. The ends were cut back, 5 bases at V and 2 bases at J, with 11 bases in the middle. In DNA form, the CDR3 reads TGCAGTGCTCCCGATACATACACAGATACGCAGTATTTT. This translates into CSAPDTYTDTQYF.

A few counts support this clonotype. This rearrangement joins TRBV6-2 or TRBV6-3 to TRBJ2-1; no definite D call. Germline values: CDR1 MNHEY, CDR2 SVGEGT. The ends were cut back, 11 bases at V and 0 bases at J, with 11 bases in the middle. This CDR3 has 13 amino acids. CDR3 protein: CASTDGSYNEQFF. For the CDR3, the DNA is TGTGCCTCTACGGACGGCTCCTACAATGAGCAGTTCTTC.

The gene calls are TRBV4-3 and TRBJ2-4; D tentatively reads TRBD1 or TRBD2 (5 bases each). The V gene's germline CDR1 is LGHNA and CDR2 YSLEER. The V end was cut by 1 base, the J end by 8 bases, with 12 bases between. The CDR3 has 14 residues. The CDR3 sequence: CASSQVPGRDIQYF. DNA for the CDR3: TGCGCCAGCAGCCAAGTGCCAGGGCGGGACATTCAGTACTTC.

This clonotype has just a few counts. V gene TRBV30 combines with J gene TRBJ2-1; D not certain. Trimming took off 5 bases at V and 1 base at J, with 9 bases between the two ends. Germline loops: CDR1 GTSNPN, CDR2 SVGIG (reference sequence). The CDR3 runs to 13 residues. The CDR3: CAWESSSYNEQFF. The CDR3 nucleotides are TGTGCCTGGGAGAGTTCTTCCTACAATGAGCAGTTCTTC.

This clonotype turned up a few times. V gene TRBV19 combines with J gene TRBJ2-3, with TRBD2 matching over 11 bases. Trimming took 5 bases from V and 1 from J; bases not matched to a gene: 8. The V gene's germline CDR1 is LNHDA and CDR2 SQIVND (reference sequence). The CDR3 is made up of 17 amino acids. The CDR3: CASSPLTSGDGTDTQYF. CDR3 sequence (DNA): TGTGCCAGTAGTCCCCTGACTAGCGGGGATGGCACAGATACGCAGTATTTT. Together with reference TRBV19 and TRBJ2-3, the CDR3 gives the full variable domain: DGGITQSPKYLFRKEGQNVTLSCEQNLNHDAMYWYRQDPGQGLRLIYYSQIVNDFQKGDIAEGYSVSREKKESFPLTVTSAQKNPTAFYLCASSPLTSGDGTDTQYFGPGTRLTVL.

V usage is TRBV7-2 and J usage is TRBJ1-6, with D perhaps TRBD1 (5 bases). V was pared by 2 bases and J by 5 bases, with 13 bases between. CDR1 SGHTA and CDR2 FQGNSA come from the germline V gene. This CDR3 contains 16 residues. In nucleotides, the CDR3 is TGTGCCAGCAGCTTAAACGACAGCGGCAATAATTCACCCCTCCACTTT. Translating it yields CASSLNDSGNNSPLHF. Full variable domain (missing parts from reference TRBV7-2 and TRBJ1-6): GAGVSQSPSNKVTEKGKDVELRCDPISGHTALYWYRQSLGQGLEFLIYFQGNSAPDKSGLPSDRFSAERTGGSVSTLTIQRTQQEDSAVYLCASSLNDSGNNSPLHFGNGTRLTVT.

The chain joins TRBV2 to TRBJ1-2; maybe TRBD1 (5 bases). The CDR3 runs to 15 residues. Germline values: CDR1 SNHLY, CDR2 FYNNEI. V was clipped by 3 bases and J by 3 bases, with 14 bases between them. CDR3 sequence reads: CASSEWGDEDYGYTF. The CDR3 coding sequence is TGTGCCAGCAGTGAGTGGGGCGATGAGGACTATGGCTACACCTTC. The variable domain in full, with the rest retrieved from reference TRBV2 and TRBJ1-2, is EPEVTQTPSHQVTQMGQEVILRCVPISNHLYFYWYRQILGQKVEFLVSFYNNEISEKSEIFDDQFSVERPDGSNFTLKIRSTKLEDSAMYFCASSEWGDEDYGYTFGSGTRLTVV.

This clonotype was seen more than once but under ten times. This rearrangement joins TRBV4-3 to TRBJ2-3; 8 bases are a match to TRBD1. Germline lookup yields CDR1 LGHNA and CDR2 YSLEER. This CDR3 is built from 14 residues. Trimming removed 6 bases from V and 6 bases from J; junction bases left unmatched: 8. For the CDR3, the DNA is TGCGCCAGCAGTCCCAGGGGGCGCTTGGATACGCAGTATTTT. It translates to CASSPRGRLDTQYF.

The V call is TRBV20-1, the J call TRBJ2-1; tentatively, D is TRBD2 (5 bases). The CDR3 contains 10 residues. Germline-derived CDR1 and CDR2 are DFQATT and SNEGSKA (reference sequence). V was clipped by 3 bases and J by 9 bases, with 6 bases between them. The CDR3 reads CSASGIEQFF. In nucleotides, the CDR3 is TGCAGTGCTAGCGGGATTGAGCAGTTCTTC.

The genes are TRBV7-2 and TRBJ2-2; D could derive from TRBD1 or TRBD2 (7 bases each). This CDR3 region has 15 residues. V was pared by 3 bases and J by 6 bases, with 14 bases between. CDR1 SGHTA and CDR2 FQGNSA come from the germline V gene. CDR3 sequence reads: CASSLGGTVPGELFF. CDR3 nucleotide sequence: TGTGCCAGCAGCTTGGGGGGGACAGTCCCCGGGGAGCTGTTTTTT. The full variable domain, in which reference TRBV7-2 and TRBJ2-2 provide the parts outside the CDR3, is GAGVSQSPSNKVTEKGKDVELRCDPISGHTALYWYRQSLGQGLEFLIYFQGNSAPDKSGLPSDRFSAERTGGSVSTLTIQRTQQEDSAVYLCASSLGGTVPGELFFGEGSRLTVL.

CDR3 region: CASRGSGLSAGANVLTF. In nucleotides, the CDR3 is TGTGCCAGCCGTGGTTCAGGGTTAAGTGCTGGGGCCAACGTCCTGACTTTC. The chain carries TRBV25-1 and TRBJ2-6, with a weak D call TRBD1 (5 bases). Trimming removed 8 bases from V and 2 bases from J, with 19 bases in between. The germline CDR1 and CDR2 sequences are MGHDK and SYGVNS. There are 17 residues in the CDR3.

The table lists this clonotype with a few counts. The CDR3 DNA follows: TGTGCCATCAAGGGGGACAGGGGGTTCAACGAGCAGTACTTC. Translating gives CAIKGDRGFNEQYF. V usage is TRBV10-3 and J usage is TRBJ2-7, with 11 positions matching TRBD1. From germline, CDR1 is ENHRY and CDR2 SYGVKD. This CDR3 has 14 residues. J gave up 5 bases and V 7 bases, and 7 bases lay outside the gene matches.

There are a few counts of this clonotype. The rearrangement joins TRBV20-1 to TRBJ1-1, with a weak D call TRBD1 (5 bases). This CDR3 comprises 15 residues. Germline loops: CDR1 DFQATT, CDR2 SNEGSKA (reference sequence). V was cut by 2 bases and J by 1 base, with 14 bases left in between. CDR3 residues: CSARRQGGRNTEAFF. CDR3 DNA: TGCAGTGCTAGACGGCAGGGCGGTAGGAACACTGAAGCTTTCTTT.

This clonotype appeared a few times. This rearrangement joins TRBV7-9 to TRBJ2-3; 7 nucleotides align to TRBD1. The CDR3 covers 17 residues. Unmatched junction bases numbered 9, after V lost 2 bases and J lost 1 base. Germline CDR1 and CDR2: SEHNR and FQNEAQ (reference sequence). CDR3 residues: CASSLLIGTGGTDTQYF. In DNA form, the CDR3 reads TGTGCCAGCAGCTTACTTATCGGAACAGGGGGCACAGATACGCAGTATTTT.

The chain's CDR3 is CASSFGRPDSTQYF. The CDR3 DNA follows: TGTGCCAGCAGTTTTGGGAGGCCTGATTCGACCCAGTACTTC. V and J are TRBV12-3 or TRBV12-4 and TRBJ2-5; possible D gene TRBD2, 6 bases. V was pared by 3 bases and J by 7 bases, with 15 bases between. The CDR3 is 14 amino acids.

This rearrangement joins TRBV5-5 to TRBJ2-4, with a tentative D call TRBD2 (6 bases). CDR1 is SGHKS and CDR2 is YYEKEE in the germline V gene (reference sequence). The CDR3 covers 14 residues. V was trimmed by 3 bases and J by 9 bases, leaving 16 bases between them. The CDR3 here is CASSSMGGAVIQYF. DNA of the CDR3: TGTGCCAGCAGCTCTATGGGCGGGGCGGTCATTCAGTACTTC.

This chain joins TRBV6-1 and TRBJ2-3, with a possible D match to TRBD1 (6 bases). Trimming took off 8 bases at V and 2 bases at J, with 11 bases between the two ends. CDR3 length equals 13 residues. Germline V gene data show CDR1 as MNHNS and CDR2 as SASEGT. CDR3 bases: TGTGCCAGCGCGACAGGTACCACAGATACGCAGTATTTT. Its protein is CASATGTTDTQYF.

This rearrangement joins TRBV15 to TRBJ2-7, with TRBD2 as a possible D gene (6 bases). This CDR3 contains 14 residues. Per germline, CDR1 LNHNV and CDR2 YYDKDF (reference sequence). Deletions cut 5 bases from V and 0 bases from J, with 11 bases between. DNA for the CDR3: TGTGCCACCAGCCTAGGAGGGGACTCCTACGAGCAGTACTTC. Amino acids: CATSLGGDSYEQYF.